These T cell receptor beta chains were read from a single sample in a study of T cell responses to AZD1222 COVID-19 vaccine. The repertoire was sequenced with immunoSEQ multiplex PCR; TCRdb's copy has only in-frame clones and lacks some. The table lists fewer than 90,000 clones, around 90% of them singletons. The sequences come from peripheral blood, collected 28 days after the second AZD1222 dose. Receptor source: an adult who received the AZD1222 COVID-19 vaccine. CDR3s include the opening cysteine and the closing phenylalanine or tryptophan. A D gene is named only where the DNA matches it firmly. Clone size is stated in some rows and not others, as once, few, many or a class when expanded.

TRBV7-9,TRBJ1-3,once,-,TGTGCCAGCAGCTGGCCCGGACAAGGAAACACCATATATTTT,CASSWPGQGNTIYF
TRBV27,TRBJ1-2,-,-,TGTGCCAGCAGTTCGAGGGGGTCTGGCTACACCTTC,CASSSRGSGYTF
TRBV3-1/TRBV3-2,TRBJ2-5,-,TRBD2,TGTGCCAGCAGCCACGGGGGGGGCGGAAAGGGAGAGACCCAGTACTTC,CASSHGGGGKGETQYF
TRBV5-6,TRBJ2-2,-,-,TGTGCCAGCAGCAAAGTAAACCAGAACACCGGGGAGCTGTTTTTT,CASSKVNQNTGELFF
TRBV3-1/TRBV3-2,TRBJ2-3,once,-,TGTGCCAGCAGCCAATCCTCCACGACGCAGTATTTT,CASSQSSTTQYF
TRBV4-1,TRBJ2-7,-,-,TGCGCCAGCAGCCCAACTTACAGGGTCCCCAACGAGCAGTACTTC,CASSPTYRVPNEQYF
TRBV29-1,TRBJ2-1,-,-,TGCAGCGTTGACTTCGGCACAGCTGAGCAGTTCTTC,CSVDFGTAEQFF
TRBV16,TRBJ1-2,-,TRBD1,TGTGCCAGCAGCCGACAAATTCATTCCCTCGGGACAGGGGATGGCTACACCTTC,CASSRQIHSLGTGDGYTF
TRBV6-5,TRBJ1-1,-,-,TGTGCCAGCAGTCACGAAGGGAACACTGAAGCTTTCTTT,CASSHEGNTEAFF
TRBV5-1,TRBJ2-7,-,TRBD1,TGCGCCAGCCACGGACAGGGCTACGAGCAGTACTTC,CASHGQGYEQYF
TRBV13,TRBJ1-6,-,-,TGTGCCAGCAGCTTAGGCCCTTATAATTCACCCCTCCACTTT,CASSLGPYNSPLHF
TRBV30,TRBJ2-2,-,-,TGTGCCTGGAGGGGAGGTGGGACACGCACCGGGGAGCTGTTTTTT,CAWRGGGTRTGELFF
TRBV7-9,TRBJ1-2,once,TRBD1,TGTGCCAGCAGCTTAGGTTCAGGGGGAAACTATGGCTACACCTTC,CASSLGSGGNYGYTF
TRBV2,TRBJ2-3,-,-,TGTGCCAGCAGTAGAGCGGGTAGCACAGATACGCAGTATTTT,CASSRAGSTDTQYF
TRBV20-1,TRBJ1-4,-,-,TGCAGTGCTCGGTATGGGAGACTGTTTTTT,CSARYGRLFF
TRBV7-9,TRBJ2-1,once,TRBD2,TGTGCCAGCAGCTTAAATATGGGACTAGGAGACAATGAGCAGTTCTTC,CASSLNMGLGDNEQFF
TRBV7-3,TRBJ2-5,many,-,TGTGCCAGCAGCCCCGGTCAGTTTCCTCTTCAAGAGACCCAGTACTTC,CASSPGQFPLQETQYF
TRBV4-1,TRBJ2-1,once,-,TGCGCCAGCAGCCAAGTTGGGTCGGGGCCATACTACAATGAGCAGTTCTTC,CASSQVGSGPYYNEQFF
TRBV18,TRBJ2-7,-,TRBD1,TGTGCCAGCTCACTTACCCCAGGGGGCACCTACGAGCAGTACTTC,CASSLTPGGTYEQYF
TRBV7-9,TRBJ1-4,once,TRBD1,TGTGCCAGCAGCCGCGGACAGGGGAATGAAAAACTGTTTTTT,CASSRGQGNEKLFF
TRBV7-3,TRBJ2-1,-,TRBD2,TGTGCCAGCAGCCACACTGGTGGGGGGGTGTTTGGCTACAATGAGCAGTTCTTC,CASSHTGGGVFGYNEQFF